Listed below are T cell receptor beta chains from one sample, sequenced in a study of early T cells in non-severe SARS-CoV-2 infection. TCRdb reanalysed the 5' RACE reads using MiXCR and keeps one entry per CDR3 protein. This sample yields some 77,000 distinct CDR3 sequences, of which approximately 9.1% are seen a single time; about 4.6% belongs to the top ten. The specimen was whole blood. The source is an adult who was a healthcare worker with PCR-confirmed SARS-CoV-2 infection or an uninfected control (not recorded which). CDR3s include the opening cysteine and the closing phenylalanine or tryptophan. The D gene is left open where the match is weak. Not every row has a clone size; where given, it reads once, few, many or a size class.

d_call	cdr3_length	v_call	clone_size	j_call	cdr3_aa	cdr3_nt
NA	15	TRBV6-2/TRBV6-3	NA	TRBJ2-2	CASSSQGPKTGELFF	TGTGCCAGCAGTTCTCAGGGACCAAAAACCGGGGAGCTGTTTTTT
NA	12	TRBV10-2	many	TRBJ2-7	CASNRPGLEQYF	TGCGCCAGCAATAGACCGGGCCTGGAGCAGTACTTC
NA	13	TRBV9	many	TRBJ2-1	CASSLGQKNEQFF	TGTGCCAGCAGCCTTGGACAGAAGAATGAGCAGTTCTTC
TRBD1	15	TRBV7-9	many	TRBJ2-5	CASSLRDSRKETQYF	TGTGCCAGCAGCTTACGGGACAGCCGTAAAGAGACCCAGTACTTC
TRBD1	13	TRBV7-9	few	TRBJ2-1	CASTSGGPNEQFF	TGTGCCAGCACCTCAGGGGGTCCCAATGAGCAGTTCTTC
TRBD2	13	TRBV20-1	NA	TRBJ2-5	CSAMGGLAETQYF	TGCAGTGCTATGGGTGGACTAGCGGAGACCCAGTACTTC
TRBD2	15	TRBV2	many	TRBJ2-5	CASKRAGGGAETQYF	TGTGCCAGCAAAAGAGCGGGAGGAGGCGCAGAGACCCAGTACTTC
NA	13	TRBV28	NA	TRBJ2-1	CASTPRYGTEQFF	TGTGCCAGCACCCCCCGGTATGGGACTGAGCAGTTCTTC
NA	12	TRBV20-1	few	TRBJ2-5	CSARDTGETQYF	TGCAGTGCTAGAGATACGGGAGAGACCCAGTACTTC
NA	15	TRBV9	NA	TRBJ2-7	CASSVAPDLPYEQYF	TGTGCCAGCAGCGTAGCCCCGGACTTGCCGTACGAGCAGTACTTC
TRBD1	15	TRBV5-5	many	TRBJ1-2	CASSLAQGAVYGYTF	TGTGCCAGCAGCTTGGCCCAGGGGGCGGTCTATGGCTACACCTTC
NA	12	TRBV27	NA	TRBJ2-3	CASSGPTDTQYF	TGTGCCAGCAGTGGCCCCACAGATACGCAGTATTTT
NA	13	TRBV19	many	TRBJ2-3	CATKYRVTDTQYF	TGTGCCACCAAGTACAGGGTTACAGATACGCAGTATTTT
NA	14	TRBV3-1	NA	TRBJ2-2	CASSQALLVGELFF	TGTGCCAGCAGCCAAGCTCTACTAGTGGGGGAGCTGTTTTTT
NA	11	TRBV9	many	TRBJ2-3	CASSDTDTQYF	TGTGCCAGCAGCGACACAGATACGCAGTATTTT
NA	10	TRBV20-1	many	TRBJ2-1	CSARQFEQFF	TGCAGTGCTAGACAGTTTGAGCAGTTCTTC
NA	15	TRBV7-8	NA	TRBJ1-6	CASSLGISYNSPLHF	TGTGCCAGCAGCTTAGGCATTTCCTATAATTCACCCCTCCACTTT
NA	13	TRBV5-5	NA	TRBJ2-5	CASSPGIQETQYF	TGTGCCAGCAGCCCCGGGATCCAAGAGACCCAGTACTTC
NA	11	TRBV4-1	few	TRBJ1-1	CASSVGFEAFF	TGCGCCAGCAGTGTTGGATTTGAAGCTTTCTTT
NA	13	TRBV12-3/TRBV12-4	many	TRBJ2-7	CASSLWETYEQYF	TGTGCCAGCAGTTTATGGGAAACCTACGAGCAGTACTTC
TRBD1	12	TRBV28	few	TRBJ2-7	CASRDRAYEQYF	TGTGCCAGCAGGGACAGGGCCTACGAGCAGTACTTC
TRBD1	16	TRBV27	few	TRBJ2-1	CASRRGGTARYNEQFF	TGTGCCAGCAGACGAGGTGGGACAGCCCGATACAATGAGCAGTTCTTC
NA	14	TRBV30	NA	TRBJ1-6	CAQRGGPYNSPLHF	TGTGCCCAGCGAGGAGGGCCCTATAATTCACCCCTCCACTTT
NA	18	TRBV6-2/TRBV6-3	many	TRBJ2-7	CASSTLDGSRRLGYEQYF	TGTGCCAGCAGCACGCTGGACGGCTCGCGGCGGCTTGGTTACGAGCAGTACTTC
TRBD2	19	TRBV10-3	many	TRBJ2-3	CAISESQLAGGPRTDTQYF	TGTGCCATCAGTGAGTCGCAACTAGCGGGAGGTCCCCGCACAGATACGCAGTATTTT
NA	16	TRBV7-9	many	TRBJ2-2	CASSLWEKENTGELFF	TGTGCCAGCAGCTTATGGGAGAAAGAAAACACCGGGGAGCTGTTTTTT
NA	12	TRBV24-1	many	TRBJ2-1	CATSDFGLEQFF	TGTGCCACCAGTGATTTCGGACTAGAGCAGTTCTTC
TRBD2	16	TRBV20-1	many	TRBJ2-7	CSASGRGAPNRYEQYF	TGCAGTGCTAGCGGGCGGGGGGCCCCCAACCGTTACGAGCAGTACTTC
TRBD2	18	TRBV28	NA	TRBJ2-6	CASTLGELAGTGANVLTF	TGTGCCAGCACCCTGGGGGAATTAGCGGGAACTGGGGCCAACGTCCTGACTTTC
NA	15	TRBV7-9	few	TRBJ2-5	CASSLEYSNQETQYF	TGTGCCAGCAGCTTAGAATACAGTAACCAAGAGACCCAGTACTTC